The T cell receptor beta chain under discussion was sequenced for a study of T cell responses to AZD1222 COVID-19 vaccine. Background on the study: Second-dose recipients at about 4 or about 12 weeks were treated as one pooled group. General study points: Spike-specific TCR repertoires showed rising breadth and depth after two AZD1222 doses.

To note about this clone: Antigen specificity is unknown.

Libraries were prepared by immunoSEQ multiplex PCR; TCRdb keeps only in-frame clonotypes and omits some of them. This table has fewer than 130,000 clones, roughly 85% appearing once. Germline CDR1 is SGHAT and CDR2 is FQNNGV. V was cut by 2 bases and J by 5 bases, with 15 bases left in between. This CDR3 is built from 15 residues. The sequence was obtained from an adult in good health. Sequencing was performed on peripheral blood, taken on day 0 of AZD1222 vaccination. The chain is built from TRBV11-2 and TRBJ1-1; maybe TRBD1 (6 bases). This chain's CDR3 is CASSLTGTLGTEAFF. CDR3 coding DNA: TGTGCCAGCAGCTTAACCGGGACACTTGGGACTGAAGCTTTCTTT.